This TCR beta chain was obtained from a study of control samples from healthy donors and cancer patients. V was trimmed by 5 bases and J by 0 bases, leaving 4 bases between them. CDR3 size: 12 residues. Germline V lookup: CDR1 SGHAT, CDR2 FQNNGV. This clone is a singleton in its sample. The method was immunoSEQ multiplex PCR; TCRdb's version includes in-frame clones alone and lacks a portion of them. The table includes more than 95,000 clones, about four fifths detected once. The sequenced sample was blood. The sequence derives from a woman between 45 and 65 years old in good health. This chain joins TRBV11-2 and TRBJ2-5; D unresolved. The DNA for the CDR3 is TGTGCCAGCAGCCCTTACCAAGAGACCCAGTACTTC. As protein: CASSPYQETQYF.